This TCR beta chain is from a study of Ad26.COV2.S vaccination and SARS-CoV-2 variants. Sequencing used immunoSEQ multiplex PCR; TCRdb keeps in-frame clones, though not all of them. The sample includes 250,000 to 300,000 clones, approximately 87% of them seen just once. Treatment given: roughly 18 received Ad26.COV2.S at low or high dose, single or two shots; about 5 received placebo; per-sample allocation not given. At day 63 after the first vaccine or placebo injection, samples were drawn. V dropped 0 bases and J dropped 1; count of bases not matched to a gene: 11. Germline V lookup: CDR1 SGHNT, CDR2 YYREEE (reference sequence). The CDR3 covers 18 residues.

This sample comprised peripheral blood, obtained in a trial of Ad26.COV2.S vaccine versus placebo. The source of this sequence is a person aged 18 to 59 who received the Ad26.COV2.S COVID-19 vaccine or a placebo. The chain couples TRBV5-4 to TRBJ2-5, with 8 bases matching TRBD2. The CDR3 bases are TGTGCCAGCAGCTTGGCTATTCGGGGGGGCCGTCCCCAAGAGACCCAGTACTTC. This translates into CASSLAIRGGRPQETQYF.